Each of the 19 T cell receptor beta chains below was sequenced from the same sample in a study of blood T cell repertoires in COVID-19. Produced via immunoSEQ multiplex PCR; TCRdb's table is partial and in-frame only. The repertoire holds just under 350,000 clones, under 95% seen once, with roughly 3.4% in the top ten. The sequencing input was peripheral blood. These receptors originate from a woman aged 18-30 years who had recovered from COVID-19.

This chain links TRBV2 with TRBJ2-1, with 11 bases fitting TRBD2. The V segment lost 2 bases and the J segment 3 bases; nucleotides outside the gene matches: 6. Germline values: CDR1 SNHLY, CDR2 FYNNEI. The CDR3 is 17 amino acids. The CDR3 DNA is TGTGCCAGCAGTGAAAGGACTAGCGGGTTGATCTACAATGAGCAGTTCTTC. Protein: CASSERTSGLIYNEQFF.

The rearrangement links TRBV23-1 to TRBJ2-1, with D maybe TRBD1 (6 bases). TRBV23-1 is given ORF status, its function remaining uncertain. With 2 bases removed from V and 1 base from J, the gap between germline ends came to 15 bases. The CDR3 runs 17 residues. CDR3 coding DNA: TGCGCCAGCAGTCAACGGGACGAAAGGGGGTCCTACAATGAGCAGTTCTTC. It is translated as CASSQRDERGSYNEQFF.

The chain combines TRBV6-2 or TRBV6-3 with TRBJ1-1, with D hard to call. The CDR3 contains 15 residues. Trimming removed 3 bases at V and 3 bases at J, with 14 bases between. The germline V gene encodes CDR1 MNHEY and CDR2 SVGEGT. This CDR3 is CASSYVPYEDTEAFF. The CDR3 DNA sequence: TGTGCCAGCAGTTATGTACCCTATGAAGACACTGAAGCTTTCTTT.

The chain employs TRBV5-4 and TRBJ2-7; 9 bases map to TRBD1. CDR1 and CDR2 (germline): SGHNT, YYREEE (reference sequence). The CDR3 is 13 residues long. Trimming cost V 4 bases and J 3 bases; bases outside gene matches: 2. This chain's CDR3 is CASSPDRGYEQYV. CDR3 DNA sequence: TGTGCCAGCAGCCCGGACAGGGGCTACGAGCAGTACGTC.

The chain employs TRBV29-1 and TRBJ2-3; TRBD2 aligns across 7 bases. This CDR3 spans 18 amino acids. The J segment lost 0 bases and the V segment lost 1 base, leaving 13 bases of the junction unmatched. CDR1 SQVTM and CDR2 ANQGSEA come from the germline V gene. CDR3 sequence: CSVEVVRAGALSTDTQYF. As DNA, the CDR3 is TGCAGCGTTGAAGTTGTTCGCGCGGGAGCCTTAAGCACAGATACGCAGTATTTT.

The CDR3 spells CASSLYTGGLVGNQPQHF. The DNA for the CDR3 is TGTGCCAGCAGTTTATACACAGGGGGTTTAGTTGGCAATCAGCCCCAGCATTTT. The J gene is TRBJ1-5, the V gene TRBV28; 8 bases are a match to TRBD1. The CDR3 extends over 18 amino acids. The trim removed 1 base at V and 2 bases at J, leaving 10 bases unmatched. Germline assignment: CDR1 MDHEN and CDR2 SYDVKM.

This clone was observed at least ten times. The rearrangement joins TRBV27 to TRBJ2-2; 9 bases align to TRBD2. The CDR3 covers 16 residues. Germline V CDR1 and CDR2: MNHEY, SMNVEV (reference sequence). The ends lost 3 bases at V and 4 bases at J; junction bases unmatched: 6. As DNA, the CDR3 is TGTGCCAGCAGTTTGTCTGGCGGGAGGGCCACCGGGGAGCTGTTTTTT. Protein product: CASSLSGGRATGELFF.

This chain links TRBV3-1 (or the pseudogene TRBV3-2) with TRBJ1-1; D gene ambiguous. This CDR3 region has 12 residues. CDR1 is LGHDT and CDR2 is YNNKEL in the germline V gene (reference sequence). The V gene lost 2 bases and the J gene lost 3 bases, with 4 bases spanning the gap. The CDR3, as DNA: TGTGCCAGCAGCCAACATTACACTGAAGCTTTCTTT. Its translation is CASSQHYTEAFF.

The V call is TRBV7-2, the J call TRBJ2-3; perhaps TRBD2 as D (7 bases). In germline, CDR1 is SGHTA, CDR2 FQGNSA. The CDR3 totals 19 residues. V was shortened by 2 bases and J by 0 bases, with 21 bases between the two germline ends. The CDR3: CASSLFGGGGSVSTDTQYF. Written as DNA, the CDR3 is TGTGCCAGCAGCTTATTCGGCGGGGGCGGGTCCGTTAGCACAGATACGCAGTATTTT. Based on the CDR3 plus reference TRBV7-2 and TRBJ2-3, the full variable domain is GAGVSQSPSNKVTEKGKDVELRCDPISGHTALYWYRQSLGQGLEFLIYFQGNSAPDKSGLPSDRFSAERTGGSVSTLTIQRTQQEDSAVYLCASSLFGGGGSVSTDTQYFGPGTRLTVL.

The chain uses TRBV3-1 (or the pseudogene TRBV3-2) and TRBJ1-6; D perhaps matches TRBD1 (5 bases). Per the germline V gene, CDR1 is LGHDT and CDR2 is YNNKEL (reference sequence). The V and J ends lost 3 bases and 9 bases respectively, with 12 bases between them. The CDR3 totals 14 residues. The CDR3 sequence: CASSQGGVGSPLHF. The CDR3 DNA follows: TGTGCCAGCAGCCAGGGAGGGGTAGGTTCACCCCTCCACTTT.

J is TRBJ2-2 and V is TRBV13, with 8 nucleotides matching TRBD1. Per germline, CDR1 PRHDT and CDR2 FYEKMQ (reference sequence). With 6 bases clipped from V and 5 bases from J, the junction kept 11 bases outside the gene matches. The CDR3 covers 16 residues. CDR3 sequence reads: CASRAVQGAPTGELFF. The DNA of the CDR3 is TGTGCCAGCAGAGCAGTGCAGGGGGCGCCTACCGGGGAGCTGTTTTTT.

CDR3 in amino acids: CSVKLDGVESYNEQFF. CDR3 DNA: TGCAGCGTGAAACTCGACGGGGTGGAAAGCTACAATGAGCAGTTCTTC. The chain is built from TRBV29-1 and TRBJ2-1; D might be TRBD2 (5 bases). This CDR3 contains 16 residues. V shed 6 bases and J shed 3 bases, with 21 bases lying between them. Germline V gene lookup returns CDR1 SQVTM and CDR2 ANQGSEA.

The DNA for the CDR3 is TGTGCCAGCAGTGAGGGGTCTAGCGGAAAAGCTAGCACAGATACGCAGTATTTT. Protein sequence: CASSEGSSGKASTDTQYF. The chain recombines TRBV7-8 with TRBJ2-3; TRBD2 matches at 7 bases. The CDR3 has 18 amino acids. V shed 6 bases and J 0 bases; nucleotides not matched to a gene: 15. Germline CDR1 SGHVS, CDR2 FQNEAQ.

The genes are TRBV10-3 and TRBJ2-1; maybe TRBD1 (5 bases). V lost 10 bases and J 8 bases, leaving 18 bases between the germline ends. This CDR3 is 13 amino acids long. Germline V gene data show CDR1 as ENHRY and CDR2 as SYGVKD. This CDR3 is CATQGFGHDEQFF. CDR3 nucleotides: TGTGCCACCCAGGGTTTCGGGCACGATGAGCAGTTCTTC.

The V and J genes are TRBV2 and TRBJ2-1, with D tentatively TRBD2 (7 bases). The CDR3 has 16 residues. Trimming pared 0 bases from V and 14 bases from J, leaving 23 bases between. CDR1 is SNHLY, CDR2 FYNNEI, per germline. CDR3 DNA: TGTGCCAGCAGTGAAGCGGGGGCACTAGCGAACTTGAGCAAGTTCTTC. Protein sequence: CASSEAGALANLSKFF.

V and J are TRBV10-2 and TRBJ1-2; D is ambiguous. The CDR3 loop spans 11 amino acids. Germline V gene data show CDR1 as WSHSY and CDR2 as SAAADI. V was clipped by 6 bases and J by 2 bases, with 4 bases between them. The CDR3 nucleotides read TGCGCCAGCAGCAAAAACTATGGCTACACCTTC. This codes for CASSKNYGYTF.

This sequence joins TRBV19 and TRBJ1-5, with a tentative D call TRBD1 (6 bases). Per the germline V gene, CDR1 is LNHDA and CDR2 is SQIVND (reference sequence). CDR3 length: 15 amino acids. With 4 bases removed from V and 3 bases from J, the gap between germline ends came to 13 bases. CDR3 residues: CASSKSDSYNQPQHF. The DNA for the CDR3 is TGTGCCAGTAGTAAATCGGACAGTTACAATCAGCCCCAGCATTTT.

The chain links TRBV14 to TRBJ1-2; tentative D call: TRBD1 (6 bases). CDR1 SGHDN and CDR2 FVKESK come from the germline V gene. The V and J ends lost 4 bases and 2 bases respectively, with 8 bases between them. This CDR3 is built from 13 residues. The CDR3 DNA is TGTGCCAGCAGCCCTACAGGGAACTATGGCTACACCTTC. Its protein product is CASSPTGNYGYTF. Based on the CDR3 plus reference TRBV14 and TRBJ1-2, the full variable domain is EAGVTQFPSHSVIEKGQTVTLRCDPISGHDNLYWYRRVMGKEIKFLLHFVKESKQDESGMPNNRFLAERTGGTYSTLKVQPAELEDSGVYFCASSPTGNYGYTFGSGTRLTVV.

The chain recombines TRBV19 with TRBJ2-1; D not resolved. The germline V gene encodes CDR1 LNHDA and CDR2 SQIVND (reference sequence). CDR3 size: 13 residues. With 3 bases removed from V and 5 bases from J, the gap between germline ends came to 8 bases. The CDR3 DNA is TGTGCCAGTAGTATGGTCAGCGACAATGAGCAGTTCTTC. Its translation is CASSMVSDNEQFF.